Following are 32 T cell receptor beta chains from one sample sequenced in a study of blood T cell repertoires in COVID-19. Repertoires were generated with immunoSEQ multiplex PCR, while TCRdb's copy carries only in-frame clones and drops some. This sample carries over 250,000 clones, over 80% of them seen once, and the ten largest clones take around 9.3%. Sequencing input: PBMCs or T cells enriched from blood (not recorded which). The origin of the receptors is a woman aged 18-29 years who had recovered from COVID-19.

The chain recombines TRBV7-9 with TRBJ2-3, with 9 nucleotides matching TRBD2. The J segment lost 2 bases and the V segment lost 1 base, leaving 4 bases of the junction unmatched. The CDR3 has 16 amino acids. Germline V gene lookup returns CDR1 SEHNR and CDR2 FQNEAQ (reference sequence). The CDR3 coding sequence is TGTGCCAGCAGCTTAGAGAGCGGGGGGATCACAGATACGCAGTATTTT. As protein: CASSLESGGITDTQYF.

The V gene is TRBV19, the J gene TRBJ2-7; the D is unclear. Germline lookup yields CDR1 LNHDA and CDR2 SQIVND (reference sequence). The CDR3 length is 16 residues. The V end was cut by 5 bases, the J end by 2 bases, with 19 bases between. CDR3 region: CASSPHLAAVTYEQYF. For the CDR3, the DNA is TGTGCCAGTAGTCCCCATCTGGCGGCGGTAACCTACGAGCAGTACTTC.

The chain employs TRBV7-2 and TRBJ2-5; 8 positions agree with TRBD1. The CDR3 contains 15 residues. After removal of 0 bases from V and 5 bases from J, the junction contained 5 bases not matched to a gene. Germline V CDR1 and CDR2: SGHTA, FQGNSA. CDR3 loop: CASSLADRVYETQYF. The CDR3 DNA sequence: TGTGCCAGCAGCTTAGCGGACAGGGTGTACGAGACCCAGTACTTC.

This rearrangement joins TRBV11-2 to TRBJ2-6, with 12 bases identical to TRBD1. Losses at the gene ends were 4 bases for V and 1 base for J; bases not matched to a gene: 8. CDR3 length: 19 amino acids. Per the germline V gene, CDR1 is SGHAT and CDR2 is FQNNGV. Here the CDR3 reads CASSSYLGQGASGANVLTF. For the CDR3, the DNA is TGTGCCAGCAGCTCTTACTTGGGACAGGGGGCTTCTGGGGCCAACGTCCTGACTTTC.

Details on this clone: The junction departs from the called germline gene at one end, perhaps through a read error. CDR3 loop: CASTPPQRVLVF. CDR3 coding DNA: TGTGCCAGCACCCCCCCCCAGAGGGTCCTCGTCTTC. The chain links TRBV28 to TRBJ1-2, with unresolved D. This CDR3 region has 12 residues. Per germline, CDR1 MDHEN and CDR2 SYDVKM.

The rearrangement links TRBV7-2 to TRBJ2-3; possible D gene TRBD2, 6 bases. Trimming cost V 5 bases and J 1 base, with 10 bases left between them. Germline V gene lookup returns CDR1 SGHTA and CDR2 FQGNSA. The CDR3 covers 14 residues. As DNA, the CDR3 is TGTGCCAGCAGCCGCGGGGTCGGCACAGATACGCAGTATTTT. Translating gives CASSRGVGTDTQYF.

This chain joins TRBV4-3 and TRBJ2-5; D remains unclear. This CDR3 has 17 amino acids. Trimming removed 0 bases at V and 2 bases at J, with 16 bases between. Germline V lookup: CDR1 LGHNA, CDR2 YSLEER. The CDR3 is CASSQDFGAARQETQYF. The DNA of the CDR3 is TGCGCCAGCAGCCAAGATTTTGGTGCGGCCAGACAAGAGACCCAGTACTTC.

This rearrangement joins TRBV6-4 to TRBJ1-1; D perhaps matches TRBD1 (6 bases). Trimming stripped 6 bases from V and 0 bases from J, with 11 bases between. Germline V CDR1 and CDR2: MRHNA, SNTAGT. The CDR3 has 14 amino acids. The CDR3 sequence is CASRATGVNTEAFF. The CDR3 DNA sequence: TGTGCCAGCAGAGCGACAGGAGTGAACACTGAAGCTTTCTTT.

This clone was seen a few times. V is TRBV7-9 and J is TRBJ2-1; 7 bases match TRBD1. The CDR3 consists of 15 residues. The J segment lost 9 bases and the V segment lost 5 bases, leaving 13 bases of the junction unmatched. The germline V gene has CDR1 SEHNR and CDR2 FQNEAQ (reference sequence). This chain's CDR3 is CASSERPGTAFEQFF. Written as DNA, the CDR3 is TGTGCCAGCAGCGAGAGACCCGGGACAGCATTTGAGCAGTTCTTC.

This clone appeared many times. The J gene is TRBJ2-7, the V gene TRBV4-1; 7 bases match TRBD1. Germline assignment: CDR1 MGHRA and CDR2 YSYEKL. V shed 4 bases, J shed 3 bases, and the junction held 9 bases outside the gene matches. The CDR3 contains 15 residues. The CDR3: CASSLSEDRVYEQYF. CDR3 bases: TGCGCCAGCAGCCTCAGTGAAGACAGGGTCTACGAGCAGTACTTC.

The chain joins TRBV5-1 to TRBJ2-3; 11 bases align to TRBD1. The germline gives CDR1 SGHRS, CDR2 YFSETQ. V was pared by 4 bases and J by 3 bases, with 4 bases of the junction left unmatched. The CDR3 length is 15 residues. Written as DNA, the CDR3 is TGCGCCAGCAGCGTGGACAGGGGGCAGACAGATACGCAGTATTTT. This sequence encodes CASSVDRGQTDTQYF.

This chain uses TRBV4-2 with TRBJ2-2, with 15 bases identical to TRBD2. J lost 6 bases, V lost 4 bases, and 6 bases had no gene match. Germline V gene lookup returns CDR1 LGHNA and CDR2 YNFKEQ. The CDR3 is 17 amino acids. The CDR3 nucleotides are TGTGCCAGCAGCCTCGGACTAGCGGGAGGGTCGGCCGGGGAGCTGTTTTTT. This encodes CASSLGLAGGSAGELFF.

The rearrangement links TRBV6-2 or TRBV6-3 to TRBJ2-7; TRBD2 matches 7 bases. Germline CDR1 MNHEY, CDR2 SVGEGT. The CDR3 has 15 amino acids. V shed 5 bases and J 2 bases; nucleotides not matched to a gene: 9. The CDR3 coding sequence is TGTGCCAGCAGTACCCCGAGGACTAGTGCCTACGAGCAGTACTTC. Its protein product is CASSTPRTSAYEQYF.

This chain links TRBV20-1 with TRBJ1-4; D possibly corresponds to TRBD1 (6 bases). CDR3 length equals 11 residues. Germline V gives CDR1 DFQATT, CDR2 SNEGSKA (reference sequence). Trimming pared 5 bases from V and 15 bases from J, leaving 16 bases between. DNA for the CDR3: TGCAGTGCTGGACAGCCCCCCCGGGTGTTTTTT. Translation gives CSAGQPPRVFF.

The genes are TRBV7-3 and TRBJ1-6; 7 bases line up with TRBD1. V dropped 6 bases and J dropped 5; count of bases not matched to a gene: 7. Germline V lookup: CDR1 SGHTA, CDR2 FQGTGA. This CDR3 region has 15 residues. Here the CDR3 DNA reads TGTGCCAGCAGTTCCGGGACAGATCATAATTCACCCCTCCACTTT. It translates to CASSSGTDHNSPLHF. The whole variable domain, filled in from reference TRBV7-3 and TRBJ1-6, reads GAGVSQTPSNKVTEKGKYVELRCDPISGHTALYWYRQSLGQGPEFLIYFQGTGAADDSGLPNDRFFAVRPEGSVSTLKIQRTERGDSAVYLCASSSGTDHNSPLHFGNGTRLTVT.

DNA of the CDR3: TGTGCCAGCAGTCCCCAGGGTTACACTGAAGCTTTCTTT. Its translation is CASSPQGYTEAFF. The rearrangement uses TRBV5-6 and TRBJ1-1; possible D gene TRBD1, 5 bases. The CDR3 length is 13 residues. In germline, CDR1 is SGHDT, CDR2 YYEEEE. V lost 5 bases and J lost 3, with 11 bases in between.

This sequence joins TRBV30 and TRBJ2-7, with a possible D match to TRBD1 (5 bases). Germline CDR1 and CDR2: GTSNPN and SVGIG (reference sequence). V lost 2 bases and J 2 bases, leaving 19 bases between the germline ends. The CDR3 contains 16 residues. For the CDR3, the DNA is TGTGCCTGGAGTACGAAAAGACAGTTGATCACCTACGAGCAGTACTTC. Its translation is CAWSTKRQLITYEQYF. Full variable domain (remainder filled in from reference TRBV30 and TRBJ2-7): SQTIHQWPATLVQPVGSPLSLECTVEGTSNPNLYWYRQAAGRGLQLLFYSVGIGQISSEVPQNLSASRPQDRQFILSSKKLLLSDSGFYLCAWSTKRQLITYEQYFGPGTRLTVT.

This clone was counted only a few times. The chain combines TRBV27 with TRBJ1-6; 7 bases fit TRBD1. The CDR3 spans 14 residues. Trimming took 3 bases from V and 9 from J; bases not matched to a gene: 5. Germline loops: CDR1 MNHEY, CDR2 SMNVEV (reference sequence). CDR3 region: CASSFTAGGSPLHF. The DNA of the CDR3 is TGTGCCAGCAGTTTTACGGCAGGGGGTTCACCCCTCCACTTT.

This clone has only a few counts. The chain joins TRBV7-2 to TRBJ2-7, with D possibly matching TRBD1 (5 bases). V was clipped by 1 base and J by 3 bases, with 7 bases between them. The CDR3 has 13 amino acids. Germline V gene sequence: CDR1 SGHTA, CDR2 FQGNSA. The CDR3 protein is CASSLDRRYEQYF. The CDR3 DNA follows: TGTGCCAGCAGCTTAGACAGGCGCTACGAGCAGTACTTC.

The chain couples TRBV7-2 to TRBJ2-3, with 8 nucleotides matching TRBD2. The V segment lost 4 bases and the J segment 1 base; nucleotides outside the gene matches: 7. The CDR3 is 16 amino acids. Germline loops: CDR1 SGHTA, CDR2 FQGNSA. The CDR3 loop is CASSSGGGPGTDTQYF. In DNA form, the CDR3 reads TGTGCCAGCAGCTCGGGAGGGGGTCCCGGCACAGATACGCAGTATTTT.

The chain combines TRBV7-8 with TRBJ1-4; no clear D gene. The V gene lost 4 bases and the J gene lost 1 base, with 19 bases spanning the gap. CDR3 length: 18 residues. Germline CDR1 SGHVS, CDR2 FQNEAQ. The CDR3 here is CASSSGRQNRRTNEKLFF. The CDR3 DNA follows: TGTGCCAGCAGCTCAGGTCGGCAAAATCGACGAACTAATGAAAAACTGTTTTTT.

This clone was recorded only once. V and J are TRBV11-2 and TRBJ1-4; 8 nucleotides align to TRBD1. There are 15 residues in the CDR3. The trim removed 1 base at V and 8 bases at J, leaving 6 bases unmatched. Germline CDR1 reads SGHAT; CDR2 reads FQNNGV. The CDR3 here is CASSLVGTGGEKLFF. The CDR3 DNA reads TGTGCCAGCAGCTTAGTCGGGACAGGCGGGGAAAAACTGTTTTTT.

The J gene is TRBJ1-1, the V gene TRBV18; 8 bases align to TRBD1. Germline V gene data show CDR1 as KGHSH and CDR2 as LQKENI. The CDR3 is made up of 15 amino acids. V lost 3 bases, J lost 3 bases, and 6 bases stayed unmatched. The CDR3 DNA is TGTGCCAGCTCACCTTCAGGGGGCTGGTACACTGAAGCTTTCTTT. Protein: CASSPSGGWYTEAFF.

To note about this clone: Other DNA sequences of this sample code for an identical CDR3. The genes are TRBV5-1 and TRBJ1-2, with TRBD1 identical over 7 bases. Germline values: CDR1 SGHRS, CDR2 YFSETQ. The CDR3 has 14 residues. The V gene end was trimmed by 0 bases and the J gene end by 2 bases; junction bases not matched to a gene: 1. The CDR3 DNA follows: TGCGCCAGCAGCTTGGAGGGACAGAACTATGGCTACACCTTC. It codes for CASSLEGQNYGYTF.

The chain has TRBV5-4 and TRBJ2-3, with TRBD1 matching over 7 bases. V shed 4 bases and J 0 bases; nucleotides not matched to a gene: 8. Per the germline V gene, CDR1 is SGHNT and CDR2 is YYREEE (reference sequence). The CDR3 length is 16 residues. The CDR3 spells CASSPGGQASTDTQYF. CDR3 nucleotide sequence: TGTGCCAGCAGCCCCGGCGGACAGGCGAGCACAGATACGCAGTATTTT.

The rearrangement uses TRBV20-1 and TRBJ1-1, with D possibly TRBD1 on 5 matching bases. This CDR3 has 14 residues. The germline CDR1 and CDR2 sequences are DFQATT and SNEGSKA (reference sequence). Deletions cut 3 bases from V and 4 bases from J, with 15 bases between. CDR3 protein: CSASWAGRFTEAFF. DNA for the CDR3: TGCAGTGCTAGTTGGGCAGGGCGATTCACTGAAGCTTTCTTT.

The chain has TRBV7-9 and TRBJ2-2; D is undetermined. Trimming cost V 4 bases and J 9 bases, with 3 bases left between them. CDR1 and CDR2 from the germline V gene are SEHNR and FQNEAQ (reference sequence). CDR3 length: 10 amino acids. The CDR3 reads CASSSRELFF. CDR3 sequence (DNA): TGTGCCAGCAGCTCCAGGGAGCTGTTTTTT.

The chain uses TRBV7-2 and TRBJ2-7; 10 bases line up with TRBD2. The germline gives CDR1 SGHTA, CDR2 FQGNSA. CDR3 length equals 15 residues. V gave up 1 base and J gave up 6 bases; unmatched junction bases: 6. The CDR3 region is CASSLEGTSAREQYF. The CDR3 nucleotides are TGTGCCAGCAGCTTAGAAGGGACTAGCGCTCGCGAGCAGTACTTC.

V usage is TRBV19 and J usage is TRBJ1-5; perhaps TRBD1 as D (5 bases). Germline loops: CDR1 LNHDA, CDR2 SQIVND (reference sequence). The CDR3 covers 14 residues. The V end lost 3 bases, the J end lost 7 bases, and 13 bases lay between the germline ends. The CDR3, as DNA: TGTGCCAGTAGTATTAATCCAGACAGCCAGCCCCAGCATTTT. Encoded protein: CASSINPDSQPQHF.

V gene TRBV27 combines with J gene TRBJ2-3, with 8 bases that match TRBD2. V trimming: 2 bases; J trimming: 3 bases; junction bases outside the gene matches: 1. Germline values: CDR1 MNHEY, CDR2 SMNVEV (reference sequence). This CDR3 region has 14 residues. CDR3 nucleotide sequence: TGTGCCAGCAGTTTACGGGGGGGGACAGATACGCAGTATTTT. It codes for CASSLRGGTDTQYF.

The chain uses TRBV5-1 and TRBJ1-1; D may be TRBD1 (5 bases). Germline lookup yields CDR1 SGHRS and CDR2 YFSETQ. The CDR3 sequence is 12 residues long. V lost 6 bases and J 8 bases, leaving 14 bases between the germline ends. CDR3 bases: TGCGCCAGCAAGTCTGGGGGGGAAGAAGCTTTCTTT. Translated, it gives CASKSGGEEAFF.

The chain uses TRBV5-1 and TRBJ2-1; TRBD2 agrees at 10 bases. Germline CDR1 is SGHRS and CDR2 is YFSETQ. The CDR3 totals 16 residues. After removal of 3 bases from V and 7 bases from J, the junction contained 10 bases not matched to a gene. CDR3 sequence: CASSYPAGGPGNEQFF. The CDR3 DNA is TGCGCCAGCAGCTATCCAGCGGGAGGGCCGGGGAATGAGCAGTTCTTC.